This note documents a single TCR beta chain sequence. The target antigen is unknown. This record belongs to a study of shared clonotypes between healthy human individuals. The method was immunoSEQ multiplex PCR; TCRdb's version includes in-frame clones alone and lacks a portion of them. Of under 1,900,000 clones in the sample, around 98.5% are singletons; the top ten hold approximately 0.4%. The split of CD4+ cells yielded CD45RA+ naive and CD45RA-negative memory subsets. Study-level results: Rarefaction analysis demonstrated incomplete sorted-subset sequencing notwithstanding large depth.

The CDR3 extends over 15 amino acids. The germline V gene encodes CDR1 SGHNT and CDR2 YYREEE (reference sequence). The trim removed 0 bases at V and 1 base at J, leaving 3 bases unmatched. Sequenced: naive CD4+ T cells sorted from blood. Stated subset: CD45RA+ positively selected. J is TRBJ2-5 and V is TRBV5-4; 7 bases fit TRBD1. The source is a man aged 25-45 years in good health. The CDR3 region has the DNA TGTGCCAGCAGCTTGGTGGCAGGGGGCCAAGAGACCCAGTACTTC. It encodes CASSLVAGGQETQYF.